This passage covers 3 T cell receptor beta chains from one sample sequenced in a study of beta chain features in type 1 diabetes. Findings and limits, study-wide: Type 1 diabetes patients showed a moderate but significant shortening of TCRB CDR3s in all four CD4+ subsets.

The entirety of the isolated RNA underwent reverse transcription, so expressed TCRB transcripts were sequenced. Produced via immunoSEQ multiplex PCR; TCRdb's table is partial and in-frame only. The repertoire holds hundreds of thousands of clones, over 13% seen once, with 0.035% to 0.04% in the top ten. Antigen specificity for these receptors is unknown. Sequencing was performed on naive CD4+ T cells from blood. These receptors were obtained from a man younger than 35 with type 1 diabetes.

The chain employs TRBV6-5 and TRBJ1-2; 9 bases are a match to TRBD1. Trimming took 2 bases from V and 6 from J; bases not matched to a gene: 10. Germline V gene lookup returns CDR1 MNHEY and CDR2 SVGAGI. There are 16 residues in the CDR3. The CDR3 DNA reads TGTGCCAGCAGTTACCGAGGGACAGGGTTGTTGGATGGCTACACCTTC. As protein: CASSYRGTGLLDGYTF.

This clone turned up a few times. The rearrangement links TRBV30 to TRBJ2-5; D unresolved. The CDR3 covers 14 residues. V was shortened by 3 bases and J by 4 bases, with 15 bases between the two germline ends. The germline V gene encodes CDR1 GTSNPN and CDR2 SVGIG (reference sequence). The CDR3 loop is CAWRAGPRIETQYF. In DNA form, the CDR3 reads TGTGCCTGGAGAGCAGGACCCCGGATAGAGACCCAGTACTTC.

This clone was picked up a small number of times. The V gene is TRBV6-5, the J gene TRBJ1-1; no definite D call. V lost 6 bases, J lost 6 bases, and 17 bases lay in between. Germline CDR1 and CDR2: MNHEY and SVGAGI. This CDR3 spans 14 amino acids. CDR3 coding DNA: TGTGCCAGCAGCGGCCCCCCAGGAGCGGCTGAAGCTTTCTTT. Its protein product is CASSGPPGAAEAFF.